Given below is one T cell receptor beta chain in context. The sample holds many counts of this clonotype. Which antigen it targets is not known. Base-call qualities are not available, and no considerably larger clone is one nucleotide away. The CDR3 holds 15 amino acids from the cysteine to the phenylalanine. Just the 45-base CDR3 DNA is kept, in frame starting at base 1. V gives up 1 base and J gives up 6 bases, and the segment between their germline ends measures 12 bases. For CDR1 and CDR2, the germline V gene (reference sequence) lists SGHAT and FQDESV. The data belong to a study of T-cell reconstitution after alpha-beta-depleted transplantation in children (dated by TCRdb to 2015 to 2016). General notes on the study: Using TCR repertoire profiling, the study quantitatively followed how T-cell immune reconstitution unfolded in children after TCRalphabeta/CD19-depleted allogeneic hematopoietic cell transplantation.

Interpreted using the paper, the treatment or condition label stands for: allogeneic hematopoietic cell transplantation with graft depleted of TCRalphabeta T cells and CD19 B cells. The children who served as transplant recipients had been given grafts of TCRalphabeta/CD19-depleted allogeneic hematopoietic cells. Receptors were amplified or captured by PCR. Sequencing was carried out with an Illumina HiSeq 2500. To normalize quantification of the TCRbeta repertoire, the TCR libraries were built with molecular barcoding that relied on unique molecular identifiers. TCRdb itself trimmed the public reads at Q25 with fastp, ran MiXCR and retained productive beta chains. Each CDR3 protein appears once, grouped with its most common genes and DNA. For this sample the table gives 550,000 to 600,000 distinct CDR3 sequences, of which around 23% were detected only once. In total, the top ten clones hold 13% to 15% of the sample.

Beyond this particular receptor, the publication reports: Over the following months the frequencies of hyperexpanded clones went down, and after one year T-cell counts and TCRbeta diversity were mostly credited to newly produced T cells. Apparently early alphabetaT-cell count recovery about two months after transplant reportedly relied on only several hundred rapidly expanded clones derived from non-depleted graft cells. In some patients, the high TCRbeta diversity seen at day 60 was put down to recipient T cells and intrathymic progenitors that had survived conditioning.

Sequenced here: PBMCs, mostly from graft donor cells, sampled 360 days after TCRalphabeta/CD19-depleted stem cell transplant. This sequence originates from a boy less than two years old who had a stem cell transplant for acute myeloid leukemia, so the T cells may come from the graft donor. The sequence joins TRBV11-1 to TRBJ2-2, with the identity of the D gene unclear. DNA sequence: TGTGCCAGCAGCTTAGTACCCCGCGGACCCGGGGAGCTGTTTTTT. This translates into CASSLVPRGPGELFF.